This T cell receptor beta chain was observed in a study of cytomegalovirus exposure and HLA in healthy donors. About the study: Among the roughly 370 genotyped donors, approximately 82% were placed in the Caucasian-associated ancestry cluster.

This clone was observed a few times. 60 Vbeta and 13 Jbeta primers were used in PCR. Only in-frame clones appear in the TCRdb table, and some are missing; sequencing was by immunoSEQ multiplex PCR. The sample has about 50,000 clones, 60% to 80% seen once. The sequence derives from a woman between 40 and 50 years old in good health and CMV-seropositive. The sequenced sample was PBMCs.

The CDR3 loop is CASSPAGLSSTDTQYF. The DNA for the CDR3 is TGTGCCAGCAGCCCCGCGGGACTCTCGAGCACAGATACGCAGTATTTT. This chain joins TRBV7-8 and TRBJ2-3; the D gene is possibly TRBD2 (6 bases). The ends were cut back, 5 bases at V and 0 bases at J, with 15 bases in the middle. The CDR3 is made up of 16 amino acids. The germline gives CDR1 SGHVS, CDR2 FQNEAQ.